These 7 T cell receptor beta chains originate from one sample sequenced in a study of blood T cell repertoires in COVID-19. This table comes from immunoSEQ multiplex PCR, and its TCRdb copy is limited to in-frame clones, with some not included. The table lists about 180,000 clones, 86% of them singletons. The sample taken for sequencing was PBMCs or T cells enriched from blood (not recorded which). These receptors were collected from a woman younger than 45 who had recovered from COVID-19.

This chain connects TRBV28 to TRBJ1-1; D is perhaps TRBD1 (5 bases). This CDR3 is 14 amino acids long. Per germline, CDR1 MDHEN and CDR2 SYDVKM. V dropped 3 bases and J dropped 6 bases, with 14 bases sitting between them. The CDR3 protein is CASSFSGLPPEAFF. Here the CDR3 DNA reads TGTGCCAGCAGTTTCTCAGGGCTTCCCCCTGAAGCTTTCTTT. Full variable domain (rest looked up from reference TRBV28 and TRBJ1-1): DVKVTQSSRYLVKRTGEKVFLECVQDMDHENMFWYRQDPGLGLRLIYFSYDVKMKEKGDIPEGYSVSREKKERFSLILESASTNQTSMYLCASSFSGLPPEAFFGQGTRLTVV.

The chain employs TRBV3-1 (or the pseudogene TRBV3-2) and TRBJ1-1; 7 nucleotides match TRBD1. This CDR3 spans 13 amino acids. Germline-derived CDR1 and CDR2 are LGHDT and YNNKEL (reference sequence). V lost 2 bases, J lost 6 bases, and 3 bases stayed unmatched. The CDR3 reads CASSQTGEAEAFF. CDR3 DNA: TGTGCCAGCAGCCAAACAGGGGAGGCTGAAGCTTTCTTT.

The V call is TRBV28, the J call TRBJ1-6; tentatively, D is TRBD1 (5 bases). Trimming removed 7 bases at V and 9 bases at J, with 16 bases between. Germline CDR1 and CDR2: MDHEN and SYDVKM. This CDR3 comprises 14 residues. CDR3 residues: CASTAGRPGSPLHF. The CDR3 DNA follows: TGTGCCAGCACGGCGGGGCGGCCGGGTTCACCCCTCCACTTT.

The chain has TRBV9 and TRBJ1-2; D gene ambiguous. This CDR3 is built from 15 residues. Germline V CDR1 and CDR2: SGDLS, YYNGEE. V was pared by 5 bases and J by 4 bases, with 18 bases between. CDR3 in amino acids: CASSPQAFDGYGYTF. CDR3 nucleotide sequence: TGTGCCAGCAGTCCCCAAGCTTTTGATGGCTATGGCTACACCTTC.

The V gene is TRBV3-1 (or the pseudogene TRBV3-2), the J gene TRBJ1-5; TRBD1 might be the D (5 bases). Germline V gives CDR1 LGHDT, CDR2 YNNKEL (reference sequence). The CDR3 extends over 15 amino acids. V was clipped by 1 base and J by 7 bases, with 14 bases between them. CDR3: CASSQGLGGRQPQHF. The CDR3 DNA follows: TGTGCCAGCAGCCAAGGGTTGGGGGGTCGGCAGCCCCAGCATTTT.

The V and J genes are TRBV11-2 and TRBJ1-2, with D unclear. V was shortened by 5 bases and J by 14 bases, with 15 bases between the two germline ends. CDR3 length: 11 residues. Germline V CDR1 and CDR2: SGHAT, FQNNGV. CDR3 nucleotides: TGTGCCAGCAGCCCGAATATGGCTTTAACCTTC. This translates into CASSPNMALTF.

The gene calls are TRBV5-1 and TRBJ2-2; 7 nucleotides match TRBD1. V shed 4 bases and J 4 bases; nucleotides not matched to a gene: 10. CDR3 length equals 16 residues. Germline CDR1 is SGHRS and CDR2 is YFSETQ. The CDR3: CASSLKPGQSTGELFF. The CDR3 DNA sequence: TGCGCCAGCAGCCTCAAGCCGGGACAGAGCACCGGGGAGCTGTTTTTT.